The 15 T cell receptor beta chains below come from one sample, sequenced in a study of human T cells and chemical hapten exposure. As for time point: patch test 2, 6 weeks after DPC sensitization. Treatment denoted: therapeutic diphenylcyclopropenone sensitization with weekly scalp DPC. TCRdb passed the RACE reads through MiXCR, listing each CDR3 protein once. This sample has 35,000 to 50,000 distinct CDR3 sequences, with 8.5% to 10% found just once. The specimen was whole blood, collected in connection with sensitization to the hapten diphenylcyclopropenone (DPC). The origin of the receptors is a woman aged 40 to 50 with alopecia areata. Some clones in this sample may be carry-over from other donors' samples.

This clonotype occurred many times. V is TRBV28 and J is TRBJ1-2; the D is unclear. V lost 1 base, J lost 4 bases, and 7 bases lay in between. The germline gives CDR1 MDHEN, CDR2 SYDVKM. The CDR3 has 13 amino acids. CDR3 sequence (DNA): TGTGCCAGCAGTTTATCGGGTCCCTATGGCTACACCTTC. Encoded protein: CASSLSGPYGYTF.

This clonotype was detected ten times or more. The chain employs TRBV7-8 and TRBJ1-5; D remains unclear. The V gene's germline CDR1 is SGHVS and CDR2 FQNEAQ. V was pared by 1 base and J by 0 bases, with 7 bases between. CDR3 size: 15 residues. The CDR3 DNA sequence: TGTGCCAGCAGCTTAGGACGGAGTAGCAATCAGCCCCAGCATTTT. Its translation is CASSLGRSSNQPQHF. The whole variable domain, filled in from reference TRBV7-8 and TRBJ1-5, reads GAGVSQSPRYKVAKRGQDVALRCDPISGHVSLFWYQQALGQGPEFLTYFQNEAQLDKSGLPSDRFFAERPEGSVSTLKIQRTQQEDSAVYLCASSLGRSSNQPQHFGDGTRLSIL.

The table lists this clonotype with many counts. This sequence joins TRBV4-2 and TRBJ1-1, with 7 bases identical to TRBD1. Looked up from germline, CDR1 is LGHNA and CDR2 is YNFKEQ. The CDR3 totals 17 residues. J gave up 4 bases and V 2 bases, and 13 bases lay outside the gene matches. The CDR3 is CASSQIQTEGARTEAFF. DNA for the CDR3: TGTGCCAGCAGCCAAATACAAACGGAGGGGGCGCGCACTGAAGCTTTCTTT.

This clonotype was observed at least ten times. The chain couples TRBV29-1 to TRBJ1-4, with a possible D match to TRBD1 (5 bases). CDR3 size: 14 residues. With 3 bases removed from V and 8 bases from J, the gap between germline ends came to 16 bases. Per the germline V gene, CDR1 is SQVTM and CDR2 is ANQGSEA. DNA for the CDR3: TGCAGCGTTGAGGGCCAGGGAAGGAGCGAAAAACTGTTTTTT. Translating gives CSVEGQGRSEKLFF.

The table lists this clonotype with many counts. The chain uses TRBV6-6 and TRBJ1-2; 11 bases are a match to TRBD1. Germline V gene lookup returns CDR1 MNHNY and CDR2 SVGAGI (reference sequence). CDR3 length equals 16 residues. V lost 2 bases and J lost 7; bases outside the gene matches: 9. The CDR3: CASSYPGQGARGGYTF. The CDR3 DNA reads TGTGCCAGCAGTTACCCCGGACAGGGGGCGCGGGGTGGCTACACCTTC.

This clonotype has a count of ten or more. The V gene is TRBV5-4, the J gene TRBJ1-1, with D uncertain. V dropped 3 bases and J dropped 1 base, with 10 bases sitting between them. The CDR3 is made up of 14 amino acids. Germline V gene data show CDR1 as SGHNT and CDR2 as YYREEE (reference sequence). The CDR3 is CASSYRRGNTEAFF. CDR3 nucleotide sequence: TGTGCCAGCAGCTACCGGCGGGGGAACACTGAAGCTTTCTTT.

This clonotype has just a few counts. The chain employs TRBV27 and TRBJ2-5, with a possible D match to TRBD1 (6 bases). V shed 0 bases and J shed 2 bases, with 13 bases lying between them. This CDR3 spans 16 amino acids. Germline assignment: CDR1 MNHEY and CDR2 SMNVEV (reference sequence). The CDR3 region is CASSLSPGQSQETQYF. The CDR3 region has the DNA TGTGCCAGCAGTTTATCCCCCGGACAGTCTCAAGAGACCCAGTACTTC.

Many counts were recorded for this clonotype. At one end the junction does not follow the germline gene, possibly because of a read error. CDR3 region: CSVEVLQETDTQYF. As DNA, the CDR3 is TGCAGCGTGGAAGTGCTACAGGAAACAGATACGCAGTATTTT. The V gene is TRBV29-1, the J gene TRBJ2-3, with D possibly being TRBD1 (5 bases). There are 14 residues in the CDR3. The germline V gene encodes CDR1 SQVTM and CDR2 ANQGSEA.

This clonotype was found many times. The CDR3 spells CSVLTGTENSPLHF. CDR3 bases: TGCAGTGTCCTGACCGGGACAGAGAATTCACCCCTCCACTTT. The gene calls are TRBV20-1 and TRBJ1-6, with 7 nucleotides matching TRBD1. V lost 7 bases to trimming and J lost 7 bases; unmatched junction nucleotides: 10. The CDR3 extends over 14 amino acids. Germline CDR1 and CDR2: DFQATT and SNEGSKA (reference sequence).

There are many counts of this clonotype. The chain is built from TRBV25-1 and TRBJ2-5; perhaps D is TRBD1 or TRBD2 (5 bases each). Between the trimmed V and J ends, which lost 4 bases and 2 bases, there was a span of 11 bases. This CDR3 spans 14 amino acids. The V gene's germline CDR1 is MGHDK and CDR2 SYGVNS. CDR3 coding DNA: TGTGCCAGCAGTGTACCGGGACCTCAAGAGACCCAGTACTTC. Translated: CASSVPGPQETQYF.

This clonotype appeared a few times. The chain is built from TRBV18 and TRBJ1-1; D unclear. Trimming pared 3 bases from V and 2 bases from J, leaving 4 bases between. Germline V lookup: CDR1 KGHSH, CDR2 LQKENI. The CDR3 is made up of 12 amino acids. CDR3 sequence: CASSPDNTEAFF. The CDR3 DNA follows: TGTGCCAGCTCACCGGACAACACTGAAGCTTTCTTT.

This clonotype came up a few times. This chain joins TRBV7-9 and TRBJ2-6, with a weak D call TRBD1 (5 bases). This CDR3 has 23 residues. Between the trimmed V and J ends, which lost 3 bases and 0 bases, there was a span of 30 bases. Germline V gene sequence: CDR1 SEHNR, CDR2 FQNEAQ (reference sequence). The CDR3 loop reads CASSFPSLETQGPPSSGANVLTF. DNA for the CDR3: TGTGCCAGCAGCTTCCCGAGCCTCGAGACGCAGGGTCCTCCTTCCTCTGGGGCCAACGTCCTGACTTTC.

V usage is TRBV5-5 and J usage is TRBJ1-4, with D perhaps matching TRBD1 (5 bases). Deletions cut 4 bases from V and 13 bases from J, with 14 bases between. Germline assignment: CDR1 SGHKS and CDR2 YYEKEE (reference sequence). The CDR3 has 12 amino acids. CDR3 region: CASSPGTFLLFF. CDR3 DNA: TGTGCCAGCAGCCCAGGGACGTTTCTACTGTTTTTT.

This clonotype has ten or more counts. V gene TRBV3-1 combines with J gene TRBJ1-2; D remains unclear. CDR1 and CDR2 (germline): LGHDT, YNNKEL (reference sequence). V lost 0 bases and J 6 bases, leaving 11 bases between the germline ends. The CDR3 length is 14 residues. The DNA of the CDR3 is TGTGCCAGCAGCCAAGATACGTCGGGTAATGGCTACACCTTC. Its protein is CASSQDTSGNGYTF.

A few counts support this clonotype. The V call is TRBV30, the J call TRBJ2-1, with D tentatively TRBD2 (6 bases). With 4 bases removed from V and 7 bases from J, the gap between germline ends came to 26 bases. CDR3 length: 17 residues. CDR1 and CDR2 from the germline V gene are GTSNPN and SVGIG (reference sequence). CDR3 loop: CAWTKLGGLAMENEQFF. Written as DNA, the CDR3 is TGTGCCTGGACCAAACTGGGGGGTCTAGCGATGGAAAATGAGCAGTTCTTC.